Each of the 15 T cell receptor beta chains below was sequenced from the same sample in a study of cytomegalovirus exposure and HLA in healthy donors. This PCR relied on a set of 60 Vbeta primers and 13 Jbeta primers. Sequencing used immunoSEQ multiplex PCR; TCRdb keeps in-frame clones, though not all of them. Of over 200,000 clones in the sample, around 76% were seen once. Sequences were obtained from PBMCs. The receptors come from a man in his forties in good health and CMV-seropositive.

This clone was detected only a few times. V is TRBV5-6 and J is TRBJ2-4; D unclear. This CDR3 is 13 amino acids long. CDR1 is SGHDT, CDR2 YYEEEE, per germline. V gave up 2 bases and J gave up 6 bases, with 9 bases separating them. The CDR3 loop is CASSLITLNIQYF. CDR3 sequence (DNA): TGTGCCAGCAGCTTAATCACATTAAACATTCAGTACTTC.

V usage is TRBV19 and J usage is TRBJ1-2; a weak D match, TRBD1 (5 bases). CDR3 length equals 13 residues. Deletions cut 2 bases from V and 4 bases from J, with 8 bases between. Looked up from germline, CDR1 is LNHDA and CDR2 is SQIVND (reference sequence). The CDR3 DNA is TGTGCCAGTAGTATAAAGGGGTCCTATGGCTACACCTTC. Its protein product is CASSIKGSYGYTF.

The V and J genes are TRBV18 and TRBJ1-4, with 7 bases fitting TRBD1. The CDR3 extends over 15 amino acids. V lost 3 bases, J lost 3 bases, and 4 bases stayed unmatched. CDR1 and CDR2 (germline): KGHSH, LQKENI. The DNA for the CDR3 is TGTGCCAGCTCACCCGACAGGGCCCCTAATGAAAAACTGTTTTTT. Amino acids: CASSPDRAPNEKLFF.

V usage is TRBV11-2 and J usage is TRBJ1-3; TRBD1 aligns across 11 bases. The CDR3 is 18 amino acids. The ends lost 4 bases at V and 0 bases at J; junction bases unmatched: 8. The V gene's germline CDR1 is SGHAT and CDR2 FQNNGV. Here the CDR3 DNA reads TGTGCCAGCAGCTCGAATTTGGGACAGGGGGACTCTGGAAACACCATATATTTT. Its translation: CASSSNLGQGDSGNTIYF.

The chain joins TRBV11-2 to TRBJ1-1, with 9 positions matching TRBD1. J was trimmed by 5 bases and V by 3 bases; bases with no gene match: 7. Germline V gene lookup returns CDR1 SGHAT and CDR2 FQNNGV. The CDR3 totals 15 residues. The CDR3 DNA sequence: TGTGCCAGCAGCTTGGGACAGGGTGTTTGGACTGAAGCTTTCTTT. Protein product: CASSLGQGVWTEAFF.

The chain has TRBV13 and TRBJ2-7, with D maybe TRBD2 (5 bases). CDR1 PRHDT and CDR2 FYEKMQ come from the germline V gene (reference sequence). V dropped 5 bases and J dropped 4 bases, with 9 bases sitting between them. The CDR3 totals 12 residues. This CDR3 is CASSGEGYEQYF. As DNA, the CDR3 is TGTGCCAGCAGCGGAGAGGGTTACGAGCAGTACTTC.

This chain joins TRBV5-6 and TRBJ2-7; possibly TRBD1 for D (6 bases). The V and J ends lost 4 bases and 4 bases respectively, with 15 bases between them. CDR3 size: 14 residues. The germline V gene encodes CDR1 SGHDT and CDR2 YYEEEE. The CDR3 DNA sequence: TGTGCCAGCAGCCCGACAGGCGCACTATACGAGCAGTACGTC. Its protein product is CASSPTGALYEQYV.

The DNA of the CDR3 is TGTGCCAGCAGCTTATTCGGGGGTCGGGAAGAGACCCAGTACTTC. Its protein is CASSLFGGREETQYF. J is TRBJ2-5 and V is TRBV11-2; maybe TRBD2 (6 bases). V gave up 2 bases and J gave up 3 bases, with 13 bases separating them. The CDR3 contains 15 residues. CDR1 and CDR2 (germline): SGHAT, FQNNGV.

V is TRBV18 and J is TRBJ1-5; D is ambiguous. The V end lost 3 bases, the J end lost 4 bases, and 10 bases lay between the germline ends. CDR3 length equals 14 residues. Germline V gene lookup returns CDR1 KGHSH and CDR2 LQKENI. CDR3 in DNA: TGTGCCAGCTCACCCTATTCGGAGAATCAGCCCCAGCATTTT. This codes for CASSPYSENQPQHF.

The chain combines TRBV7-9 with TRBJ1-2; perhaps TRBD1 as D (6 bases). The V gene's germline CDR1 is SEHNR and CDR2 FQNEAQ (reference sequence). Trimming left V 0 bases short and J 4 bases short, with 15 bases between. The CDR3 extends over 16 amino acids. The CDR3 spells CASSLATQGGAYGYTF. Written as DNA, the CDR3 is TGTGCCAGCAGCTTAGCCACACAGGGCGGTGCCTATGGCTACACCTTC.

CDR3 region: CASSAGGSSYNEQFF. CDR3 DNA sequence: TGTGCCAGCAGCGCCGGGGGTAGCTCCTACAATGAGCAGTTCTTC. The chain couples TRBV9 to TRBJ2-1, with a possible D match to TRBD2 (6 bases). Germline loops: CDR1 SGDLS, CDR2 YYNGEE. V lost 3 bases and J lost 0, with 10 bases in between. This CDR3 is built from 15 residues.

This chain joins TRBV29-1 and TRBJ2-7; TRBD2 matches at 13 bases. Germline CDR1 SQVTM, CDR2 ANQGSEA. This CDR3 is built from 16 residues. The J segment lost 2 bases and the V segment lost 1 base, leaving 5 bases of the junction unmatched. As DNA, the CDR3 is TGCAGCGTTGAAGGAACCGGACTAGCGGGAGCCTACGAGCAGTACTTC. It codes for CSVEGTGLAGAYEQYF.

V is TRBV5-1 and J is TRBJ2-3; 14 positions agree with TRBD2. There are 16 residues in the CDR3. The V gene's germline CDR1 is SGHRS and CDR2 YFSETQ. Trimming cost V 2 bases and J 4 bases; bases outside gene matches: 3. The DNA of the CDR3 is TGCGCCAGCAGCTTTGGGACTAGCGGGAGAGCAGATACGCAGTATTTT. It yields the protein CASSFGTSGRADTQYF.

The V gene is TRBV6-6, the J gene TRBJ1-2; TRBD1 matches at 8 bases. The CDR3 runs 13 residues. Trimming took 6 bases from V and 6 from J; bases not matched to a gene: 6. Germline V gene sequence: CDR1 MNHNY, CDR2 SVGAGI (reference sequence). The DNA for the CDR3 is TGTGCCAGCAGCCGGCAGGGACAGGATGGCTACACCTTC. This translates into CASSRQGQDGYTF.

V usage is TRBV7-9 and J usage is TRBJ2-2; 7 nucleotides match TRBD2. The germline gives CDR1 SEHNR, CDR2 FQNEAQ (reference sequence). The CDR3 has 14 residues. J gave up 1 base and V 8 bases, and 4 bases lay outside the gene matches. The CDR3 nucleotides are TGTGCCAGCCGACCGGGGGGGAACACCGGGGAGCTGTTTTTT. It encodes CASRPGGNTGELFF.